Each of the 32 T cell receptor beta chains below was sequenced from the same sample in a study of CD8+CD57+ T cells in acquired aplastic anemia. For sequencing, patients were chosen who had shown expansion of CD8+CD57+ cells by flow cytometry. Genomic DNA, the template, was used for profiling of the TCR beta VDJ and CDR3. TCRdb re-called the reads through MiXCR, storing one row per CDR3 protein. The data show about 95,000 distinct CDR3 sequences, 55% to 80% seen once. The sequenced sample was sorted CD4+, CD8+, or CD8+CD57+ T cells (not recorded which) from PBMCs. Receptor source: a human donor with aplastic anemia.

This sequence joins TRBV20-1 and TRBJ2-7, with 13 positions matching TRBD2. Trimming cost V 6 bases and J 7 bases; bases outside gene matches: 6. Germline lookup yields CDR1 DFQATT and CDR2 SNEGSKA (reference sequence). CDR3 length: 13 residues. The CDR3 protein is CSAGLAGDGEQYF. In nucleotides, the CDR3 is TGCAGTGCCGGACTAGCGGGAGACGGGGAGCAGTACTTC.

Of note for this clonotype: One end of the junction does not line up with germline, which may come from a read error. The chain links TRBV20-1 to TRBJ2-7; no clear D gene. The CDR3 consists of 15 residues. Germline lookup yields CDR1 DFQATT and CDR2 SNEGSKA (reference sequence). The CDR3: CSARDLRESYYEQYF. For the CDR3, the DNA is TGTAGTGCTAGAGATTTAAGAGAAAGTTACTACGAGCAGTACTTC.

A few counts support this clonotype. This chain joins TRBV20-1 and TRBJ2-5; 10 positions agree with TRBD2. Losses at the gene ends were 5 bases for V and 6 bases for J; bases not matched to a gene: 6. The CDR3 has 13 residues. CDR1 is DFQATT, CDR2 SNEGSKA, per germline (reference sequence). This chain's CDR3 is CSAFSGRPKTQYF. The CDR3 nucleotides are TGCAGTGCTTTTAGCGGGAGGCCGAAGACCCAGTACTTC.

V gene TRBV10-3 combines with J gene TRBJ2-5, with D unclear. The CDR3 length is 15 residues. V was clipped by 2 bases and J by 6 bases, with 16 bases between them. CDR1 and CDR2 from the germline V gene are ENHRY and SYGVKD. CDR3 sequence: CAISEGPASSQTQYF. The CDR3 region has the DNA TGTGCCATCAGTGAGGGTCCGGCTAGTTCTCAGACCCAGTACTTC.

Concerning this clonotype: A read error may account for a junction end that differs from germline. V is TRBV14 and J is TRBJ1-3; no clear D gene. This CDR3 contains 15 residues. Germline CDR1 is SGHDN and CDR2 is FVKESK. Here the CDR3 reads CANSQEFVSGNTIYF. CDR3 in DNA: TGTGCCAACAGCCAAGAATTTGTCTCTGGAAACACCATATATTTT.

This clonotype was seen a single time. The chain uses TRBV5-1 and TRBJ1-2; weak D call: TRBD1 (6 bases). V lost 4 bases, J lost 8 bases, and 27 bases lay in between. The CDR3 totals 17 residues. The germline V gene has CDR1 SGHRS and CDR2 YFSETQ. The CDR3 DNA follows: TGCGCCAGCAGCCCGGGGGGGGGCCAGACCTCATCGAACGGCTACACCTTC. Translating gives CASSPGGGQTSSNGYTF.

The chain recombines TRBV20-1 with TRBJ2-3; D gene ambiguous. The CDR3 is made up of 15 amino acids. The V end was cut by 3 bases, the J end by 5 bases, with 18 bases between. Germline V CDR1 and CDR2: DFQATT, SNEGSKA (reference sequence). The CDR3 here is CSASQLGNPEDTQYF. The CDR3 DNA is TGCAGTGCTAGTCAGCTGGGTAATCCAGAAGATACGCAGTATTTT.

The V call is TRBV12-3 or TRBV12-4, the J call TRBJ2-7; D not certain. The germline V and J ends were trimmed by 4 bases and 5 bases, with 6 bases remaining between them. This CDR3 spans 11 amino acids. In nucleotides, the CDR3 is TGTGCCAGCAGTTCCATCCACGAGCAGTACTTC. This sequence encodes CASSSIHEQYF.

This clonotype came up many times. The chain links TRBV29-1 to TRBJ2-7, with a weak D call TRBD2 (7 bases). The CDR3 totals 13 residues. Trimming removed 0 bases at V and 7 bases at J, with 13 bases between. Per the germline V gene, CDR1 is SQVTM and CDR2 is ANQGSEA. CDR3: CSVEEEGGREQYF. The CDR3 region has the DNA TGCAGCGTTGAAGAGGAGGGGGGGAGAGAGCAGTACTTC.

This clonotype was seen many times. The chain carries TRBV27 and TRBJ1-6; D gene unclear. Trimming removed 2 bases from V and 8 bases from J, with 13 bases in between. The CDR3 sequence is 15 residues long. Germline lookup yields CDR1 MNHEY and CDR2 SMNVEV (reference sequence). The CDR3 DNA follows: TGTGCCAGCAGTTTAGTTAGGGCGATCGATTCACCCCTCCACTTT. Amino acids: CASSLVRAIDSPLHF.

The chain recombines TRBV20-1 with TRBJ2-7; TRBD1 matches 7 bases. CDR3 size: 12 residues. Germline V lookup: CDR1 DFQATT, CDR2 SNEGSKA (reference sequence). Trimming at V came to 6 bases and at J to 2 bases, leaving 4 bases not matched to a gene. The CDR3 loop is CSARTGTYEQYF. The CDR3 bases are TGCAGTGCCAGGACAGGTACCTACGAGCAGTACTTC.

The rearrangement joins TRBV20-1 to TRBJ1-6, with D possibly being TRBD1 (5 bases). CDR3 length equals 17 residues. V gave up 3 bases and J gave up 0 bases, with 15 bases separating them. The germline V gene encodes CDR1 DFQATT and CDR2 SNEGSKA (reference sequence). CDR3 DNA: TGCAGTGCTAGGAGGGACGGACAAAGCTCCTATAATTCACCCCTCCACTTT. Encoded protein: CSARRDGQSSYNSPLHF.

Regarding this clonotype: A much larger clone differs by one base, so this may be a read error. The genes are TRBV20-1 and TRBJ2-1, with 11 nucleotides matching TRBD2. CDR1 DFQATT and CDR2 SNEGSKA come from the germline V gene (reference sequence). The CDR3 is 16 amino acids. The CDR3: CSASPLLAGDYNGQFF. DNA of the CDR3: TGCAGTGCTAGTCCACTACTAGCGGGGGATTACAATGGGCAGTTCTTC.

The chain recombines TRBV10-3 with TRBJ1-2; D is unclear. The CDR3 has 12 residues. In germline, CDR1 is ENHRY, CDR2 SYGVKD. Trimming took off 7 bases at V and 3 bases at J, with 9 bases between the two ends. CDR3 loop: CAIMREDYGYTF. In DNA, the CDR3 is TGTGCCATCATGAGAGAGGACTATGGCTACACCTTC.

The V and J genes are TRBV19 and TRBJ1-1, with D unresolved. The CDR3 is made up of 13 amino acids. CDR1 is LNHDA and CDR2 is SQIVND in the germline V gene (reference sequence). V was pared by 0 bases and J by 3 bases, with 5 bases between. CDR3 DNA sequence: TGTGCCAGTAGTATAGATGAGGACACTGAAGCTTTCTTT. This gives the protein CASSIDEDTEAFF.

This clonotype was observed at least ten times. V is TRBV7-3 and J is TRBJ2-3, with TRBD2 identical over 13 bases. Trimming cost V 1 base and J 5 bases; bases outside gene matches: 18. The CDR3 length is 21 residues. Germline V gives CDR1 SGHTA, CDR2 FQGTGA. The CDR3, as DNA: TGTGCCAGCAGCTTAATTGGTCCGGGGACTAGCGGGGCGCTGGGGGAAGATACGCAGTATTTT. Translating it yields CASSLIGPGTSGALGEDTQYF.

This clonotype was found many times. This chain connects TRBV20-1 to TRBJ2-7; 7 bases are shared with TRBD2. The CDR3 contains 14 residues. Germline loops: CDR1 DFQATT, CDR2 SNEGSKA (reference sequence). J lost 4 bases, V lost 0 bases, and 6 bases had no gene match. The CDR3 DNA is TGCAGTGCTAGAGATGGGGAGGGCCCGTACGAGCAGTACTTC. Translation: CSARDGEGPYEQYF.

Only a few counts were recorded for this clonotype. A much larger clone is a single base away; this may be a read error. The CDR3 does not close with the conserved phenylalanine or tryptophan, likely indicating a read error. The V and J genes are TRBV6-1 and TRBJ1-2; the D gene is possibly TRBD1 (5 bases). The germline V and J ends were trimmed by 2 bases and 5 bases, with 9 bases remaining between them. The length of the CDR3 is 13 residues. Germline CDR1 MNHNS, CDR2 SASEGT. The CDR3 bases are TGTGCCAGCAGTGAACCAGGGCTTTATGGCTACACCTGC. Residues: CASSEPGLYGYTC.

This clonotype was seen at least ten times. At one boundary the junction diverges from the germline segment, which might be a read error. The chain uses TRBV6-5 and TRBJ2-7; 7 bases agree with TRBD2. Germline loops: CDR1 MNHEY, CDR2 SVGAGI. This CDR3 spans 14 amino acids. The CDR3 sequence: CASSYETSSHEQYF. DNA of the CDR3: TGTGCCAGCAGTTATGAGACTAGCTCCCACGAGCAGTACTTC.

The chain joins TRBV5-1 to TRBJ2-7; D could derive from TRBD1 or TRBD2 (5 bases each). Trimming pared 6 bases from V and 0 bases from J, leaving 10 bases between. Germline CDR1 and CDR2: SGHRS and YFSETQ. The CDR3 is 13 amino acids. The CDR3 protein is CASTDGASYEQYF. The CDR3 DNA is TGCGCCAGCACGGACGGGGCCTCCTACGAGCAGTACTTC.

This clonotype was picked up one time. The V call is TRBV20-1, the J call TRBJ2-5, with D tentatively TRBD2 (6 bases). This CDR3 region has 14 residues. Germline loops: CDR1 DFQATT, CDR2 SNEGSKA (reference sequence). V lost 6 bases, J lost 5 bases, and 19 bases lay in between. This CDR3 is CSAPRLARRETQYF. DNA of the CDR3: TGCAGTGCCCCTCGGCTAGCGAGAAGGGAGACCCAGTACTTC.

A few counts support this clonotype. The rearrangement links TRBV20-1 to TRBJ2-5, with a possible D match to TRBD2 (5 bases). The CDR3 contains 13 residues. V lost 1 base, J lost 5 bases, and 11 bases lay in between. Per germline, CDR1 DFQATT and CDR2 SNEGSKA (reference sequence). Written as DNA, the CDR3 is TGCAGTGCTAGAGTAGGATCGGGGGAGACCCAGTACTTC. Residues: CSARVGSGETQYF.

Turning to this clonotype: The junction departs from the called germline gene at one end, perhaps through a read error. V usage is TRBV5-1 and J usage is TRBJ2-1, with 8 nucleotides matching TRBD2. Germline V gene data show CDR1 as SGHRS and CDR2 as YFSETQ. CDR3 length: 15 residues. The CDR3 bases are TGCGCCAGCAGCTTGGTATTAGCGGGGTACAAAGAGCAGTTCTTC. This sequence encodes CASSLVLAGYKEQFF.

V is TRBV11-1 and J is TRBJ1-2, with TRBD1 matching 9 bases. CDR3 length: 16 amino acids. V lost 5 bases and J lost 7; bases outside the gene matches: 14. Germline CDR1 SGHAT, CDR2 FQDESV (reference sequence). CDR3 residues: CASSPRDRGSWLGYTF. DNA of the CDR3: TGTGCCAGCAGCCCCCGTGACAGGGGGTCGTGGCTTGGCTACACCTTC.

The chain is built from TRBV20-1 and TRBJ1-2; weak D call: TRBD1 (5 bases). The V end lost 3 bases, the J end lost 4 bases, and 9 bases lay between the germline ends. This CDR3 is built from 12 residues. CDR1 and CDR2 (germline): DFQATT, SNEGSKA (reference sequence). The CDR3 sequence is CSARGRSYGYTF. In DNA, the CDR3 is TGCAGTGCTAGGGGACGCAGCTATGGCTACACCTTC.

The CDR3 is CATSNSGSTEAFF. The CDR3, as DNA: TGTGCCACCAGTAACAGCGGGAGCACTGAAGCTTTCTTT. This chain links TRBV24-1 with TRBJ1-1; no clear D gene. In germline, CDR1 is KGHDR, CDR2 SFDVKD. CDR3 length equals 13 residues. The germline V and J ends were trimmed by 6 bases and 4 bases, with 11 bases remaining between them.

CDR3 amino acids: CSAALLTGQGNSPLHF. The CDR3, as DNA: TGCAGTGCTGCCCTCTTAACGGGACAGGGTAATTCACCCCTCCACTTT. The chain has TRBV20-1 and TRBJ1-6, with 9 bases identical to TRBD1. J was trimmed by 6 bases and V by 5 bases; bases with no gene match: 11. There are 16 residues in the CDR3. Germline values: CDR1 DFQATT, CDR2 SNEGSKA (reference sequence).

Notes on this clonotype: An end of the junction differs from the germline gene, which may be a read error. The chain recombines TRBV7-8 with TRBJ2-1, with 7 bases fitting TRBD2. Germline CDR1 SGHVS, CDR2 FQNEAQ. The CDR3 length is 16 residues. CDR3 sequence reads: CASSPLGRETNNEQFF. The CDR3 DNA sequence: TGCGCCAGCAGCCCCCTTGGGCGGGAGACGAACAATGAGCAGTTCTTC.

This clonotype was counted ten times or more. This chain joins TRBV7-6 and TRBJ1-2, with 9 bases that match TRBD1. There are 15 residues in the CDR3. Germline V CDR1 and CDR2: SGHVS, FNYEAQ. V was clipped by 1 base and J by 4 bases; unmatched bases: 4. CDR3 amino acids: CASSLVRQGGYGYTF. CDR3 coding DNA: TGTGCCAGCAGCTTAGTAAGACAGGGGGGCTATGGCTACACCTTC.

This rearrangement joins TRBV19 to TRBJ2-1, with 7 bases identical to TRBD2. With 0 bases clipped from V and 2 bases from J, the junction kept 4 bases outside the gene matches. The V gene's germline CDR1 is LNHDA and CDR2 SQIVND (reference sequence). CDR3 length equals 16 residues. The CDR3 sequence is CASSIDRGVTYNEQFF. The CDR3, as DNA: TGTGCCAGTAGTATAGATCGGGGGGTCACCTACAATGAGCAGTTCTTC.

This clonotype showed up just a few times. The V call is TRBV19, the J call TRBJ1-6, with TRBD1 identical over 8 bases. Per the germline V gene, CDR1 is LNHDA and CDR2 is SQIVND (reference sequence). The junction had 3 bases not matched to a gene; V was cut back by 8 bases and J by 6 bases. CDR3 length equals 13 residues. For the CDR3, the DNA is TGTGCCAGTGGGACAGGATTTAATTCACCCCTCCACTTT. Encoded protein: CASGTGFNSPLHF.

A single count supports this clonotype. The V gene is TRBV20-1, the J gene TRBJ2-5; D may match TRBD1 or TRBD2 (5 bases each). Germline loops: CDR1 DFQATT, CDR2 SNEGSKA (reference sequence). This CDR3 spans 15 amino acids. Trimming cost V 5 bases and J 10 bases, with 26 bases left between them. The CDR3 nucleotides read TGCAGTGCTGCCACCAAGGGACCCGGCGGATGGAGCCAGTACTTC. It encodes CSAATKGPGGWSQYF.